The subject of this entry is one TCR beta chain. The source of the sample is a study of blood T cells in healthy people across ages. PCR was performed a second time for roughly 7 to 12 cycles using a sample-barcoded 5' primer and a J-beta primer mix. TCRdb reanalysed the 5' RACE reads using MiXCR and keeps one entry per CDR3 protein. This sample has almost 550,000 distinct CDR3 sequences; about 25% occur once, and the top ten carry less than 9%. Germline V gene data show CDR1 as SGHAT and CDR2 as FQNNGV. The CDR3 runs 14 residues. The V end lost 2 bases, the J end lost 10 bases, and 12 bases lay between the germline ends. This same sample was also taken into another study, of T cells of mothers and their children.

The chain carries TRBV11-2 and TRBJ1-6; no firm D call. Sequencing was performed on blood. The TCR sequence derives from a boy younger than 18 in good health. The CDR3 nucleotides read TGTGCCAGCAGCTTATTGAGGGAGCGATCACCCCTCCACTTT. Encoded protein: CASSLLRERSPLHF.